This T cell receptor beta chain was found in a study of cytomegalovirus exposure and HLA in healthy donors. Broader study findings: First-cohort TCR clusters tended to co-occur in the 130 or so validation repertoires, a later analysis found. Specificity of a few CMV-associated chains for CMV antigens was verified in vitro.

TCRdb's copy holds only in-frame clones and misses some; the assay was immunoSEQ multiplex PCR. The sample holds 90,000 to 130,000 clones, roughly 89% seen once. Trimming removed 10 bases at V and 4 bases at J, with 10 bases between. CDR1 MNHEY and CDR2 SMNVEV come from the germline V gene (reference sequence). The CDR3 runs 11 residues. This clone came up a few times. Its cognate antigen is unknown. The chain employs TRBV27 and TRBJ1-2; perhaps TRBD1 as D (6 bases). This clonotype originated in a young woman in good health and CMV-seronegative. Specimen: PBMCs. The chain's CDR3 is CATQGFYGYTF. The CDR3 bases are TGTGCCACCCAGGGGTTCTATGGCTACACCTTC.